The clone carrying this TCR beta chain was counted ten times or more. The antigen is unknown. At one of its ends the junction is not consistent with the germline gene, which may arise from a read error. The sample comes from a study of blood T cells in healthy people across ages. Study-wide results and limits: It was the long-lived donors that had more naive CD4+ cells and higher diversity than aged donors.

The CDR3 consists of 14 residues. In germline, CDR1 is MNHEY, CDR2 SMNVEV (reference sequence). It was with a sample-barcoded 5' primer and a J-beta primer mix that a second PCR of about 6 to 12 cycles was run. Each CDR3 protein gets one entry after TCRdb re-called the 5' RACE reads with MiXCR. This table has 800,000 or so distinct CDR3 sequences, around 25% appearing once. This same sample was also taken into another study, of T cells of mothers and their children.

Sample: blood. The TCR sequence derives from a boy aged 10-17 years in good health. The chain recombines TRBV27 with TRBJ2-5; tentative D call: TRBD1 (6 bases). CDR3 in DNA: TGTGCCAGCAGCTTATTAGGGGGTCAAGAGACCCAGTACTTC. Amino acid sequence: CASSLLGGQETQYF.